This paragraph covers one T cell receptor beta chain sequence. Profiled with immunoSEQ multiplex PCR; TCRdb holds only in-frame clones, not every one. In the table there are 100,000 to 130,000 clones, around 80% of which are singletons. The data were obtained in a study of control samples from healthy donors and cancer patients. The TCR sequence derives from a young man in good health. The material sequenced was blood.

CDR3 DNA: TGTGCCAGTAGTATAGATCAACAGGGAGGCGGCTACACCTTC. As protein: CASSIDQQGGGYTF. The chain recombines TRBV19 with TRBJ1-2, with a weak D call TRBD1 (6 bases). The V end was cut by 0 bases, the J end by 8 bases, with 13 bases between. The CDR3 length is 14 residues. The germline CDR1 and CDR2 sequences are LNHDA and SQIVND (reference sequence). Full variable domain (remainder filled in from reference TRBV19 and TRBJ1-2): DGGITQSPKYLFRKEGQNVTLSCEQNLNHDAMYWYRQDPGQGLRLIYYSQIVNDFQKGDIAEGYSVSREKKESFPLTVTSAQKNPTAFYLCASSIDQQGGGYTFGSGTRLTVV.